Shown below are 8 T cell receptor beta chains from a single sample sequenced in a study of T-cell memory formation after mild COVID-19. TCRdb reanalysed the 5' RACE reads using MiXCR and keeps one entry per CDR3 protein. This sample yields about 560,000 distinct CDR3 sequences, of which about a fifth are seen a single time; around 9.2% belongs to the top ten. Material: PBMCs or a T cell subset sorted from them (not recorded which). The receptors were gathered from an adult woman who had mild COVID-19 (a few samples of this study predate the infection). Cell type and time point are not known.

The chain is built from TRBV15 and TRBJ2-1; 9 nucleotides line up with TRBD2. V was clipped by 1 base and J by 5 bases; unmatched bases: 6. This CDR3 has 16 amino acids. The germline gives CDR1 LNHNV, CDR2 YYDKDF (reference sequence). The DNA of the CDR3 is TGTGCCACCAGCAGAGTCGGGACTAGCACCGACAATGAGCAGTTCTTC. Translated: CATSRVGTSTDNEQFF.

The rearrangement links TRBV7-8 to TRBJ1-1; maybe TRBD1 (6 bases). Germline CDR1 SGHVS, CDR2 FQNEAQ. V was trimmed by 6 bases and J by 1 base, leaving 15 bases between them. This CDR3 comprises 15 residues. The CDR3 reads CASRPIQGQNTEAFF. In nucleotides, the CDR3 is TGTGCCAGCAGGCCAATTCAGGGACAGAACACTGAAGCTTTCTTT. The full variable domain, in which reference TRBV7-8 and TRBJ1-1 provide the parts outside the CDR3, is GAGVSQSPRYKVAKRGQDVALRCDPISGHVSLFWYQQALGQGPEFLTYFQNEAQLDKSGLPSDRFFAERPEGSVSTLKIQRTQQEDSAVYLCASRPIQGQNTEAFFGQGTRLTVV.

This chain joins TRBV23-1 and TRBJ2-1; either TRBD1 or TRBD2 may fit D (6 bases each). TRBV23-1 is filed as an ORF, its function uncertain. The V end lost 0 bases, the J end lost 1 base, and 25 bases lay between the germline ends. CDR3 length: 21 residues. The CDR3 region has the DNA TGCGCCAGCAGTCAATCGACCCAAGCGATCCGACAGGAGGGTTCCTACAATGAGCAGTTCTTC. This gives the protein CASSQSTQAIRQEGSYNEQFF.

The V call is TRBV7-6, the J call TRBJ2-3, with a possible D match to TRBD2 (5 bases). Germline V gene data show CDR1 as SGHVS and CDR2 as FNYEAQ. The CDR3 consists of 18 residues. The V gene lost 2 bases and the J gene lost 0 bases, with 18 bases spanning the gap. The CDR3 reads CASSLSQDTPGSTDTQYF. DNA of the CDR3: TGTGCCAGCAGCTTATCCCAGGATACTCCGGGGAGCACAGATACGCAGTATTTT.

There are a few counts of this clonotype. V is TRBV12-3 or TRBV12-4 and J is TRBJ2-5, with 11 bases matching TRBD2. V lost 4 bases and J lost 7; bases outside the gene matches: 11. CDR3 size: 16 residues. The CDR3 sequence: CASSSLAGGRAGTQYF. The CDR3 DNA reads TGTGCCAGCAGTTCGCTAGCGGGGGGCCGAGCCGGGACCCAGTACTTC.

J is TRBJ1-6 and V is TRBV6-5; 7 bases line up with TRBD1. The germline CDR1 and CDR2 sequences are MNHEY and SVGAGI. CDR3 length: 14 amino acids. V was pared by 6 bases and J by 7 bases, with 6 bases of the junction left unmatched. The CDR3 spells CASSLWTGNSPLHF. In nucleotides, the CDR3 is TGTGCCAGCAGCCTCTGGACAGGCAATTCACCCCTCCACTTT.

There are a few counts of this clonotype. This sequence joins TRBV9 and TRBJ2-3; 7 nucleotides line up with TRBD2. The CDR3 covers 14 residues. The V segment lost 1 base and the J segment 3 bases; nucleotides outside the gene matches: 2. Germline-derived CDR1 and CDR2 are SGDLS and YYNGEE. CDR3 protein: CASSVKAGTDTQYF. For the CDR3, the DNA is TGTGCCAGCAGCGTAAAAGCGGGAACAGATACGCAGTATTTT.

V and J are TRBV4-3 and TRBJ2-7; 11 bases are a match to TRBD1. Germline V gives CDR1 LGHNA, CDR2 YSLEER. This CDR3 contains 16 residues. J lost 5 bases, V lost 1 base, and 7 bases had no gene match. CDR3 sequence reads: CASSQGSGQGANEQYF. The DNA for the CDR3 is TGCGCCAGCAGCCAAGGGAGCGGACAGGGGGCAAACGAGCAGTACTTC.